The TCR beta chain described here comes from a study of PD-1 blockade in mismatch repair-deficient tumors. Whole-study context: Patients had approximately 13 mismatch repair-deficient cancer types and were previously treated and progressing. Broader study findings: After pembrolizumab, tumor-resident clones rose rapidly, then generally contracted before radiologic responses.

The TCR-sequenced patients were a few responders to pembrolizumab. About this clone itself: Antigen: not known.

Libraries were prepared by immunoSEQ multiplex PCR; TCRdb keeps only in-frame clonotypes and omits some of them. The sample has under 40,000 clones, 75% to 90% seen once; the top ten hold more than 1%. CDR3 length equals 15 residues. Germline V gives CDR1 SGHRS, CDR2 YFSETQ. V dropped 0 bases and J dropped 1; count of bases not matched to a gene: 4. The source of this sequence is an adult with mismatch repair-deficient cancer. The sample here was PBMCs, taken 38 to 40 weeks after starting pembrolizumab. The chain carries TRBV5-1 and TRBJ2-7, with 7 bases fitting TRBD2. The CDR3 reads CASSLAGGSSYEQYF. CDR3 nucleotides: TGCGCCAGCAGCTTGGCCGGCGGGAGTTCCTACGAGCAGTACTTC.